The clone carrying this T cell receptor beta chain appeared many times. Its antigen is unknown. Out of unsorted whole blood came the blood RNA, and germline DNA was extracted as well. A primer matching the constant region was used to make TCR beta cDNA from 500 ng of total RNA. Library construction for TCR beta comprised three nested multiplex PCR rounds performed with slightly modified ARM-PCR. TCRdb called the multiplex PCR reads again in MiXCR, with one record for every CDR3 protein. The sample contains 310,000 or so distinct CDR3 sequences, approximately 65% of which appear only once. This record belongs to a study of tumor-infiltrating lymphocytes in primary liver carcinoma. On the study more broadly: Staging placed the tumors at T1-T3 N0M0, and they measured about 4 to 11 cm across. Study results and limitations: In tumor-adjacent and tumor-blood pairs, overlap was lower than in tumor region pairs.

This clonotype originated in a middle-aged man with primary liver carcinoma and hepatitis B virus infection. Sample: peripheral blood.

As DNA, the CDR3 is TGTGCCAGCAGCAAAAGGTACCAGGACTACTACGAGCAGTACTTC. Translation: CASSKRYQDYYEQYF. The rearrangement uses TRBV6-1 and TRBJ2-7, with D tentatively TRBD2 (6 bases). The V end was cut by 6 bases, the J end by 3 bases, with 18 bases between. The CDR3 is 15 residues long. Germline CDR1 reads MNHNS; CDR2 reads SASEGT.